This T cell receptor beta chain originates from a study of control samples from healthy donors and cancer patients. Libraries were prepared by immunoSEQ multiplex PCR; TCRdb keeps only in-frame clonotypes and omits some of them. The sample records some 130,000 clones, 92% being singletons. CDR1 is MNHNS, CDR2 SASEGT, per germline. The CDR3 loop spans 17 amino acids. Trimming removed 3 bases from V and 4 bases from J, with 21 bases in between. The clonotype originates from a woman aged 45-60 years in good health. The chain recombines TRBV6-1 with TRBJ1-2; D might be TRBD1 (5 bases). The sequencing sample was made of blood. The CDR3 is CASSDVGVAGWSYGYTF. The DNA of the CDR3 is TGTGCCAGCAGTGATGTGGGCGTGGCAGGGTGGAGCTATGGCTACACCTTC.